The 5 T cell receptor beta chains in this list originate from one sample, sequenced in a study of T-cell memory formation after mild COVID-19. TCRdb re-called the 5' RACE reads through MiXCR, storing one row per CDR3 protein. This sample yields about 430,000 distinct CDR3 sequences, of which 20% to 25% are seen a single time; around 8.7% belongs to the top ten. Sequenced input: PBMCs or a T cell subset sorted from them (not recorded which). These receptors came from an adult woman who had mild COVID-19 (a few samples of this study predate the infection). Cell type and time point are not known.

This clonotype was detected a few times. The J gene is TRBJ1-1, the V gene TRBV5-1; tentatively, D is TRBD1 (5 bases). This CDR3 spans 15 amino acids. Trimming took off 3 bases at V and 1 base at J, with 13 bases between the two ends. Germline CDR1 SGHRS, CDR2 YFSETQ. The CDR3 sequence is CASSYMGPTNTEAFF. In nucleotides, the CDR3 is TGCGCCAGCAGCTATATGGGACCTACGAACACTGAAGCTTTCTTT.

The gene calls are TRBV12-3 or TRBV12-4 and TRBJ2-6; 9 positions match TRBD1. The CDR3 sequence is 16 residues long. V gave up 3 bases and J gave up 2 bases; unmatched junction bases: 2. This CDR3 reads CASSFNRGPGANVLTF. The CDR3 bases are TGTGCCAGCAGTTTCAACAGGGGGCCTGGGGCCAACGTCCTGACTTTC.

Ten or more counts support this clonotype. The rearrangement links TRBV2 to TRBJ1-6, with D unresolved. CDR1 is SNHLY, CDR2 FYNNEI, per germline. The CDR3 is 15 residues long. The germline V and J ends were trimmed by 8 bases and 0 bases, with 11 bases remaining between them. The CDR3 sequence is CASDRESSYNSPLHF. DNA for the CDR3: TGTGCCAGCGACCGGGAAAGCTCCTATAATTCACCCCTCCACTTT. The full variable domain, rest sourced from reference TRBV2 and TRBJ1-6, is EPEVTQTPSHQVTQMGQEVILRCVPISNHLYFYWYRQILGQKVEFLVSFYNNEISEKSEIFDDQFSVERPDGSNFTLKIRSTKLEDSAMYFCASDRESSYNSPLHFGNGTRLTVT.

As concerns this clonotype: The CDR3 end shows no conserved phenylalanine or tryptophan, and so a read error is likely. CDR3: CASSSRGTPGVLTL. The CDR3 region has the DNA TGTGCCAGCAGCTCCCGGGGGACACCCGGCGTCCTGACTTTA. The genes are TRBV11-3 and TRBJ2-6; D assignment may be TRBD1 or TRBD2 (6 bases each). Trimming pared 4 bases from V and 12 bases from J, leaving 16 bases between. CDR1 is SGHNT and CDR2 is YENEEA in the germline V gene. This CDR3 has 14 amino acids.

The gene calls are TRBV6-1 and TRBJ1-1; D remains unclear. The CDR3 spans 16 residues. Germline CDR1 and CDR2: MNHNS and SASEGT. Trimming stripped 0 bases from V and 5 bases from J, with 16 bases between. The CDR3 loop is CASSEARYLTNTEAFF. The CDR3 nucleotides read TGTGCCAGCAGTGAAGCGAGGTATCTAACGAATACTGAAGCTTTCTTT.